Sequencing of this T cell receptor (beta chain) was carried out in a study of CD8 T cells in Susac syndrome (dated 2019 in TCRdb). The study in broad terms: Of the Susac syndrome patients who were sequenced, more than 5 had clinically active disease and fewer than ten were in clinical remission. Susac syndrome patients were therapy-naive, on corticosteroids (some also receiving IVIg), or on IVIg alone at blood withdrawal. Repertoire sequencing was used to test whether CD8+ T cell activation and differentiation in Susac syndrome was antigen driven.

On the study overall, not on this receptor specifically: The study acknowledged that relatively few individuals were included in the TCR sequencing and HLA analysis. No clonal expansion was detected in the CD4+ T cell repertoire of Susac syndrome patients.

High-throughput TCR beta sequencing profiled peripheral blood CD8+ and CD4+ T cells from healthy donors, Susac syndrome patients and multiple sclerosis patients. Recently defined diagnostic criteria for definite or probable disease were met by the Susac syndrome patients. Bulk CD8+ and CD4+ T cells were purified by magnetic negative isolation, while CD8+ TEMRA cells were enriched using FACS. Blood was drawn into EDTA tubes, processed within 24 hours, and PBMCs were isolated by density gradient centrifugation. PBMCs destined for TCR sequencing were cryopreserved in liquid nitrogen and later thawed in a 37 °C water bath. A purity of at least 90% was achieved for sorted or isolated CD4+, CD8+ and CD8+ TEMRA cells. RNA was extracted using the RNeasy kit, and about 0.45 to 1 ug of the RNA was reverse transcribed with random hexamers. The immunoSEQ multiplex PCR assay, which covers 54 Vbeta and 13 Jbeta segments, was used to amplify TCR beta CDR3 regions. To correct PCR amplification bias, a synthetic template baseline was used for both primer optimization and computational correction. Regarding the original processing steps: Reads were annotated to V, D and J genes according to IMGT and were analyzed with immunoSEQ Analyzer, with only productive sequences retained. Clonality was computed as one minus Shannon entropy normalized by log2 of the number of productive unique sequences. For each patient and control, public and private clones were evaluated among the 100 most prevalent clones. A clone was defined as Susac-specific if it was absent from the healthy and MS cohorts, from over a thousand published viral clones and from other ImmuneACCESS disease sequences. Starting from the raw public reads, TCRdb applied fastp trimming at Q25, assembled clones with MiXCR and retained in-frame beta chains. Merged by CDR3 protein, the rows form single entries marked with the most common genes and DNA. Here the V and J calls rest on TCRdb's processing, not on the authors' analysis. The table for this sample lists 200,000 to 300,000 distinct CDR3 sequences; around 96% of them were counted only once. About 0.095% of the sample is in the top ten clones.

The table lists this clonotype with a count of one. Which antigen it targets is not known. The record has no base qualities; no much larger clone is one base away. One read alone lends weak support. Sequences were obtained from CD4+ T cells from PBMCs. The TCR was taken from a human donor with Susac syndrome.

The sequence in DNA is TGTGCCAGCAGCGCCCCTCCGACGAGTGAAGCTTTCTTT. Its protein reads: CASSAPPTSEAFF. Recombination linked TRBV6-5 to TRBJ1-1; the D gene identity is not certain. Taken from the germline V gene, the CDR1 and CDR2 loops are MNHEY and SVGAGI. The CDR3 spans 13 residues, from the cysteine through the phenylalanine. Of the read, only the CDR3 DNA is kept; its 39 bases are in frame from base 1. V is clipped by 6 bases and J by 7 bases, and the sequence between their germline boundaries is 15 bases long.